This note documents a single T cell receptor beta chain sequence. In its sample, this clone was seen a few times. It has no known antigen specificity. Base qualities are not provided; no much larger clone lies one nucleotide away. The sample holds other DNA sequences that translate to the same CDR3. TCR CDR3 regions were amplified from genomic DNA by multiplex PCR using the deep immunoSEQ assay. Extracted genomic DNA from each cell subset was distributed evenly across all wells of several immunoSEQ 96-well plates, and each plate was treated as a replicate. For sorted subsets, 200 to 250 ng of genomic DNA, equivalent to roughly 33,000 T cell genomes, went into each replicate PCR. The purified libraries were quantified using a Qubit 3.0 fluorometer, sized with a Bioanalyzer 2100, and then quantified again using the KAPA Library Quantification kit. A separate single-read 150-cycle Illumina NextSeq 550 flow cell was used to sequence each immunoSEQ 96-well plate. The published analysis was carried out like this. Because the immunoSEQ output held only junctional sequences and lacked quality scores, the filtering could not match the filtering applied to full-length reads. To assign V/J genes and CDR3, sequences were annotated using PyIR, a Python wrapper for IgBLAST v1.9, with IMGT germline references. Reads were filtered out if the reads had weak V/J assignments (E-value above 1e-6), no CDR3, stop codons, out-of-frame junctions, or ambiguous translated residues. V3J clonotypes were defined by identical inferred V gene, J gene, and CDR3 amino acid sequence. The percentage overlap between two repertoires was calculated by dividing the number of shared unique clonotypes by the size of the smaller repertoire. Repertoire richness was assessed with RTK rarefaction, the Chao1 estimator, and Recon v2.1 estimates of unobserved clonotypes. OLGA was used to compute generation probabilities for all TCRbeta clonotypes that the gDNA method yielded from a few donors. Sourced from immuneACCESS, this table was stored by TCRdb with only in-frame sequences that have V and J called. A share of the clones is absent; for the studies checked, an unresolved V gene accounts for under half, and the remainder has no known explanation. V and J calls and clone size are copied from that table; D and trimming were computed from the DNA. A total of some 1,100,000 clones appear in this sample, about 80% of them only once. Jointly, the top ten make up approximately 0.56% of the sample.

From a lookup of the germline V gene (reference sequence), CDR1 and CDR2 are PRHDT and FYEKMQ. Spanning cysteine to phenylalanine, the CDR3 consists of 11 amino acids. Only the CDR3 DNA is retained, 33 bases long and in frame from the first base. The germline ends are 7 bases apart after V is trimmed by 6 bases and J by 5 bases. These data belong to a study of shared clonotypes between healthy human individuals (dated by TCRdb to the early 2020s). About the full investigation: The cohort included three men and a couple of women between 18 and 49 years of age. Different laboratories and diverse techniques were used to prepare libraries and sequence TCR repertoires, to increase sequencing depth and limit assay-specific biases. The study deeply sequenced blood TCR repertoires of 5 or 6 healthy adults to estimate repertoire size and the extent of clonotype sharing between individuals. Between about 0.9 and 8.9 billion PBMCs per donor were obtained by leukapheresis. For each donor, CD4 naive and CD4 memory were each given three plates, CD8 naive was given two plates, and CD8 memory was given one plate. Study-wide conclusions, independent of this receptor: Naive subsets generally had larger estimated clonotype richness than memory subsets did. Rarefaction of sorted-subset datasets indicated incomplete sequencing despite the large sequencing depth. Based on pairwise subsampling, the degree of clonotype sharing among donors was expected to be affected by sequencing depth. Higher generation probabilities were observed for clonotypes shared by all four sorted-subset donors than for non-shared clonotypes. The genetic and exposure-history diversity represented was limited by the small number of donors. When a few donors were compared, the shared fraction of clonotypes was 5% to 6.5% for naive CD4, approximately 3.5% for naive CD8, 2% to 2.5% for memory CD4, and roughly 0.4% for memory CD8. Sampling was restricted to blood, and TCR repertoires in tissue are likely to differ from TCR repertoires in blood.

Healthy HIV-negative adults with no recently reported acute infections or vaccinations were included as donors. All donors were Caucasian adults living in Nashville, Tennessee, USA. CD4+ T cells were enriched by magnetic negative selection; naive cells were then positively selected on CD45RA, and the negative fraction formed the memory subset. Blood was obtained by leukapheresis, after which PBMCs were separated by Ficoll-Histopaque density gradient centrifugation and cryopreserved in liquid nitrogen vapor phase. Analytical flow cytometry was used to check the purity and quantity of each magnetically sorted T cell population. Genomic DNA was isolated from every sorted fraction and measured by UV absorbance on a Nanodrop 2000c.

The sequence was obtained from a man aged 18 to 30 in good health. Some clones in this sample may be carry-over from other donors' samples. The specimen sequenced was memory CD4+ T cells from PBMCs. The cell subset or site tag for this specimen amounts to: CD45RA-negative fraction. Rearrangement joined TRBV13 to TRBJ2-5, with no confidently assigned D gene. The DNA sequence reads TGTGCCAGCAGTCCCCTGGAGACCCAGTACTTC. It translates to CASSPLETQYF.